What follows is one T cell receptor beta chain and its context. This clone's antigen is unknown. Base qualities are not at hand, and no much larger clone is one base apart. This entry comes from a study of blood T cell repertoires in COVID-19 (dated by TCRdb to between 2020 and 2021). Regarding the study in general: Collaborator samples came from the United States, Italy and Spain and covered acute and convalescent phases of COVID-19. The prospective study material was composed of cDNA or gDNA derived from T cells, B-cell-depleted T cells, or PBMCs. The dataset comprised deeply sampled blood TCRbeta repertoires from subjects exposed to, actively infected with, or recovered from COVID-19. A freely available public database, intended as a resource for researchers studying the immune response to SARS-CoV-2, is where the repertoires were released. Samples were obtained from the ongoing ImmuneRACE study (first 160 participants) and from 950 to 1,500 subjects provided by 6 global collaborators. The sample metadata nearly always contained a de-identified subject ID, COVID-19 status, age in years and sex. Where available, HLA class I and class II types were obtained from metadata supplied by the sample provider rather than from assay-based typing. General conclusions and limits of the study: How much clinical and demographic metadata was included differed by source and by participant, and the metadata was provided uncurated.

TCRbeta CDR3 regions were amplified from genomic DNA by means of the immunoSEQ Assay, a bias-controlled multiplex PCR. Processing in the source paper ran as follows. The number of nucleated cells in each sample was estimated from the amplification of reference gene primers within the assay. To quantify the absolute abundance of each unique TCRbeta CDR3 rearrangement, sequence reads were collapsed and filtered. For each sample, productive Simpson clonality was calculated as the square root of Simpson's diversity index across productive rearrangements. This immuneACCESS table, as held by TCRdb, lists in-frame sequences with V and J called but not all clones. Of the missing ones, under half trace to an unresolved V gene in checked studies; the others have no known cause. V and J calls and clone size come straight from that table; D and trimming were deduced from the DNA. The sample table contains approximately 250,000 clones; only one count was recorded for around nine tenths of them. The top ten clonotypes cover about 9.4% of the sample.

Clipping removes 8 bases from V and 4 bases from J, with 7 as the unmatched junction base count. There are 13 amino acids in the CDR3, from cysteine to phenylalanine inclusive. The DNA shown is the 39-base CDR3, in frame from base 1. The germline V gene specifies SQVTM as CDR1 and ANQGSEA as CDR2. In Seattle, one collaborating source enrolled patients while the infection was active and tracked those patients longitudinally over the course of disease. Whole blood was collected in K2EDTA tubes by collaborating institutions according to the institutions' own protocols. For TCRbeta analysis, collaborator samples were shipped as frozen whole blood, as isolated PBMCs, or as DNA extracted from either sample type.

The chain is assembled from TRBV29-1 and TRBJ1-5, and TRBD1 matches 8 of the central bases. Material: peripheral blood. The sequence was collected from a woman in her 70s with COVID-19, enrolled during active disease. For the CDR3, the sequence is CSFRTGRNQPQHF. The nucleotide sequence is given as TGCAGCTTCCGGACAGGGCGAAATCAGCCCCAGCATTTT.